Following are 28 T cell receptor beta chains from one sample sequenced in a study of blood T cell repertoires in COVID-19. Here immunoSEQ multiplex PCR was the method, and the copy in TCRdb shows in-frame clones only, minus some. The sample carries more than 200,000 clones, about 80% recorded once. The sequenced sample was peripheral blood. The receptors here all came from a man in his fifties or sixties with active or convalescent COVID-19.

This chain uses TRBV19 with TRBJ1-1; D gene ambiguous. The CDR3 spans 15 residues. Germline assignment: CDR1 LNHDA and CDR2 SQIVND (reference sequence). Trimming took off 4 bases at V and 7 bases at J, with 19 bases between the two ends. CDR3 amino acids: CASSTLNTGEVEAFF. The CDR3 DNA reads as TGTGCCAGTAGTACTCTGAACACGGGAGAGGTTGAAGCTTTCTTT.

The gene calls are TRBV2 and TRBJ2-7, with D perhaps matching TRBD2 (6 bases). This CDR3 comprises 15 residues. Germline V CDR1 and CDR2: SNHLY, FYNNEI. Trimming stripped 6 bases from V and 1 base from J, with 16 bases between. CDR3 nucleotides: TGTGCCAGCAGCCCCCGGAGGGGTAGATCCTACGAGCAGTACTTC. As protein: CASSPRRGRSYEQYF.

V is TRBV3-1 (or the pseudogene TRBV3-2) and J is TRBJ1-4; D may be TRBD1 (5 bases). V gave up 1 base and J gave up 8 bases, with 17 bases separating them. In germline, CDR1 is LGHDT, CDR2 YNNKEL (reference sequence). This CDR3 spans 16 amino acids. The CDR3 nucleotides are TGTGCCAGCAGCCAAGGAAGGGCAGGGATGTGGGAAAAACTGTTTTTT. It codes for CASSQGRAGMWEKLFF.

V and J are TRBV18 and TRBJ2-7; TRBD1 matches at 7 bases. CDR3 length: 14 residues. V lost 5 bases and J lost 3; bases outside the gene matches: 7. Per the germline V gene, CDR1 is KGHSH and CDR2 is LQKENI. For the CDR3, the DNA is TGTGCCAGCTCAACGGGGACAGAAAACTACGAGCAGTACTTC. It specifies CASSTGTENYEQYF.

The chain has TRBV12-5 and TRBJ1-5; tentative D call: TRBD1 (6 bases). Per germline, CDR1 LGHNT and CDR2 FRNRAP. The CDR3 covers 17 residues. Trimming stripped 4 bases from V and 1 base from J, with 17 bases between. CDR3 residues: CASGSLHLGTSNQPQHF. DNA for the CDR3: TGTGCTAGTGGTTCTCTCCATCTGGGGACAAGCAATCAGCCCCAGCATTTT. The variable domain in full, completed from reference TRBV12-5 and TRBJ1-5, reads DARVTQTPRHKVTEMGQEVTMRCQPILGHNTVFWYRQTMMQGLELLAYFRNRAPLDDSGMPKDRFSAEMPDATLATLKIQPSEPRDSAVYFCASGSLHLGTSNQPQHFGDGTRLSIL.

This chain connects TRBV30 to TRBJ1-6; 7 bases fit TRBD1. From germline, CDR1 is GTSNPN and CDR2 SVGIG (reference sequence). The CDR3 has 14 amino acids. V shed 3 bases and J 4 bases; nucleotides not matched to a gene: 3. This CDR3 is CAWRGQIYNSPLHF. In DNA, the CDR3 is TGTGCCTGGAGGGGACAGATTTATAATTCACCCCTCCACTTT.

The V and J genes are TRBV6-2 or TRBV6-3 and TRBJ2-3; 7 bases are shared with TRBD2. V shed 4 bases and J 2 bases; nucleotides not matched to a gene: 6. This CDR3 contains 15 residues. CDR1 and CDR2 (germline): MNHEY, SVGEGT. The CDR3 nucleotides are TGTGCCAGCAGTTCGGGGGGACGGGTCACAGATACGCAGTATTTT. This codes for CASSSGGRVTDTQYF.

The chain joins TRBV6-5 to TRBJ2-7; no firm D call. Germline V gene sequence: CDR1 MNHEY, CDR2 SVGAGI. The CDR3 sequence is 14 residues long. The V and J ends lost 5 bases and 0 bases respectively, with 11 bases between them. The chain's CDR3 is CASSPRLDSYEQYF. The CDR3 nucleotides read TGTGCCAGCAGTCCGCGGCTAGACTCCTACGAGCAGTACTTC.

The J gene is TRBJ1-2, the V gene TRBV6-6; D is possibly TRBD1 (6 bases). CDR1 is MNHNY and CDR2 is SVGAGI in the germline V gene (reference sequence). Trimming stripped 7 bases from V and 8 bases from J, with 17 bases between. CDR3 size: 13 residues. The CDR3 region has the DNA TGTGCCAGCATCCCGCTGGGGGCGCGGGGCTACACCTTC. Translating gives CASIPLGARGYTF.

The rearrangement links TRBV7-2 to TRBJ2-3; 8 nucleotides agree with TRBD2. Unmatched junction bases numbered 8, after V lost 5 bases and J lost 7 bases. The V gene's germline CDR1 is SGHTA and CDR2 FQGNSA. There are 14 residues in the CDR3. The CDR3: CASSHGLAGYTQYF. The CDR3 region has the DNA TGTGCCAGCAGCCACGGACTAGCTGGATATACGCAGTATTTT.

The CDR3, as DNA: TGTGCCAGCAGCCAAGGAGGCGGAGAAGCGACCTACGAGCAGTACTTC. Amino acids: CASSQGGGEATYEQYF. The chain recombines TRBV3-1 (or the pseudogene TRBV3-2) with TRBJ2-7; no reliable D call. CDR3 size: 16 residues. V was cut by 1 base and J by 2 bases, with 15 bases left in between. Germline V gene data show CDR1 as LGHDT and CDR2 as YNNKEL (reference sequence).

The chain employs TRBV4-2 and TRBJ2-1; 10 nucleotides agree with TRBD1. CDR3 length: 17 amino acids. Germline V gene lookup returns CDR1 LGHNA and CDR2 YNFKEQ. With V trimmed by 4 bases and J by 4 bases, 10 bases remained unmatched. CDR3 sequence (DNA): TGTGCCAGCAGCCCTCGTGGACAGGGGGTAAATTACAATGAGCAGTTCTTC. It is translated as CASSPRGQGVNYNEQFF.

The rearrangement joins TRBV10-3 to TRBJ2-3, with 8 positions matching TRBD1. From germline, CDR1 is ENHRY and CDR2 SYGVKD. The CDR3 extends over 14 amino acids. V gave up 7 bases and J gave up 3 bases; unmatched junction bases: 6. CDR3 residues: CAITKDRETDTQYF. CDR3 nucleotides: TGTGCCATCACTAAGGACAGGGAAACAGATACGCAGTATTTT.

The chain couples TRBV5-6 to TRBJ2-3; D is undetermined. V dropped 2 bases and J dropped 1 base, with 2 bases sitting between them. This CDR3 has 12 residues. Germline V gene lookup returns CDR1 SGHDT and CDR2 YYEEEE. CDR3 in DNA: TGTGCCAGCAGCTTCGGCACAGATACGCAGTATTTT. Translating it yields CASSFGTDTQYF.

The chain has TRBV30 and TRBJ2-7; 8 nucleotides match TRBD2. This CDR3 comprises 13 residues. Trimming at V came to 3 bases and at J to 9 bases, leaving 10 bases not matched to a gene. CDR1 GTSNPN and CDR2 SVGIG come from the germline V gene (reference sequence). CDR3 DNA: TGTGCCTGGAGCGGGGGGGGCGTGTTCGGGCAGTACTTC. As protein: CAWSGGGVFGQYF.

The rearrangement uses TRBV5-5 and TRBJ1-6; TRBD1 is a possible D gene (5 bases). Per the germline V gene, CDR1 is SGHKS and CDR2 is YYEKEE (reference sequence). The CDR3 has 16 amino acids. The V gene lost 6 bases and the J gene lost 0 bases, with 13 bases spanning the gap. The CDR3 coding sequence is TGTGCCAGCACCCGGGGGGGTAGCTCCTATAATTCACCCCTCCACTTT. Protein sequence: CASTRGGSSYNSPLHF.

This clone was observed many times. The V and J genes are TRBV6-1 and TRBJ1-2, with D hard to call. The germline gives CDR1 MNHNS, CDR2 SASEGT. V was clipped by 2 bases and J by 1 base, with 8 bases between them. The CDR3 spans 14 residues. Here the CDR3 DNA reads TGTGCCAGCAGTGAACGGGTGGGTAACTATGGCTACACCTTC. Its translation: CASSERVGNYGYTF.

This chain joins TRBV10-3 and TRBJ2-3; a weak D match, TRBD2 (6 bases). Germline loops: CDR1 ENHRY, CDR2 SYGVKD. Deletions cut 7 bases from V and 2 bases from J, with 13 bases between. The CDR3 length is 14 residues. CDR3 DNA sequence: TGTGCCATCACCGGGGACTCATCCACAGATACGCAGTATTTT. This encodes CAITGDSSTDTQYF.

The V gene is TRBV5-1, the J gene TRBJ1-5; D gene ambiguous. Germline V CDR1 and CDR2: SGHRS, YFSETQ. Trimming shortened V by 4 bases and J by 6 bases, and 11 bases separated the two germline ends. CDR3 length equals 13 residues. CDR3 region: CASSRGSGQPQHF. The CDR3 DNA reads TGCGCCAGCAGCCGTGGGTCGGGTCAGCCCCAGCATTTT.

This rearrangement joins TRBV19 to TRBJ2-7; D might be TRBD1 (6 bases). The germline gives CDR1 LNHDA, CDR2 SQIVND (reference sequence). The V end was cut by 5 bases, the J end by 0 bases, with 14 bases between. CDR3 size: 15 residues. Here the CDR3 reads CASSLGQGISYEQYF. Written as DNA, the CDR3 is TGTGCCAGTAGTTTGGGACAAGGGATCTCCTACGAGCAGTACTTC.

In its sample, this clone was seen once. The V and J genes are TRBV12-3 or TRBV12-4 and TRBJ1-5; the D gene is possibly TRBD1 (6 bases). This CDR3 has 13 residues. V lost 4 bases, J lost 4 bases, and 8 bases lay in between. CDR3 nucleotides: TGTGCCAGCAGTTCAAGGGGGAATCAGCCCCAGCATTTT. Its translation: CASSSRGNQPQHF.

The gene calls are TRBV7-2 and TRBJ2-4; TRBD2 matches 9 bases. Germline V gene sequence: CDR1 SGHTA, CDR2 FQGNSA. After removal of 2 bases from V and 0 bases from J, the junction contained 5 bases not matched to a gene. The CDR3 contains 17 residues. In nucleotides, the CDR3 is TGTGCCAGCAGCTTAAGGAGCGGGGGGCAAGCCAAAAACATTCAGTACTTC. It specifies CASSLRSGGQAKNIQYF.

In its sample, this clone was seen a few times. The CDR3 DNA reads TGTGCCTGGAGTGACAGGGACAGGGGGTGGAGCGAGCAGTACTTC. The encoded protein is CAWSDRDRGWSEQYF. This rearrangement joins TRBV30 to TRBJ2-7, with 11 positions matching TRBD1. Germline V gives CDR1 GTSNPN, CDR2 SVGIG (reference sequence). The CDR3 loop spans 15 amino acids. V lost 1 base to trimming and J lost 6 bases; unmatched junction nucleotides: 8.

The CDR3 loop is CATKTGGDGFNGYTF. The CDR3 DNA reads as TGTGCCACCAAGACAGGGGGCGATGGTTTTAATGGCTACACCTTC. The chain joins TRBV28 to TRBJ1-2; 10 positions match TRBD1. The V segment lost 10 bases and the J segment 6 bases; nucleotides outside the gene matches: 14. The CDR3 extends over 15 amino acids. Germline V gives CDR1 MDHEN, CDR2 SYDVKM.

The V gene is TRBV5-5, the J gene TRBJ2-3; 7 nucleotides line up with TRBD1. Losses at the gene ends were 4 bases for V and 3 bases for J; bases not matched to a gene: 8. This CDR3 region has 15 residues. Germline assignment: CDR1 SGHKS and CDR2 YYEKEE (reference sequence). The CDR3 nucleotides are TGTGCCAGCAGCCTCGGACAGGTGGGGACAGATACGCAGTATTTT. This translates into CASSLGQVGTDTQYF.

The chain carries TRBV29-1 and TRBJ1-5; 8 positions agree with TRBD1. The CDR3 extends over 15 amino acids. V lost 0 bases, J lost 11 bases, and 12 bases stayed unmatched. CDR1 SQVTM and CDR2 ANQGSEA come from the germline V gene. CDR3 DNA sequence: TGCAGCGTTGAAGATCAGGAGACAGGGGTTCGGGCCCAGCATTTT. Translating gives CSVEDQETGVRAQHF.

Only one count was recorded for this clone. The chain links TRBV12-5 to TRBJ1-2; 9 bases line up with TRBD1. CDR1 and CDR2 from the germline V gene are LGHNT and FRNRAP. V shed 6 bases, J shed 4 bases, and the junction held 9 bases outside the gene matches. This CDR3 is built from 15 residues. CDR3 nucleotide sequence: TGTGCTAGTGGCCCGGACAGGGGCCAAATCTATGGCTACACCTTC. Amino acids: CASGPDRGQIYGYTF.

The V call is TRBV4-1, the J call TRBJ1-1, with 7 nucleotides matching TRBD1. With 1 base clipped from V and 1 base from J, the junction kept 6 bases outside the gene matches. CDR1 and CDR2 (germline): MGHRA, YSYEKL. CDR3 length: 16 residues. CDR3 amino acids: CASSQVRGQTNTEAFF. In nucleotides, the CDR3 is TGCGCCAGCAGCCAAGTTCGGGGACAGACGAACACTGAAGCTTTCTTT.